Listed below are T cell receptor beta chains from one sample, sequenced in a study of blood T cells in healthy people across ages. One entry per CDR3 protein, called by TCRdb with MiXCR from the 5' RACE reads. The sample has around 1,600,000 distinct CDR3 sequences, roughly 43% seen once; the top ten hold under 5%. Sequencing used blood. The source is a woman younger than 30 in good health. Both conserved end residues are part of each CDR3. The D gene is left open where the match is weak. Clone sizes are given selectively: once, few, many, or a class where the clone is expanded.

d_gene,j_gene,abundance,v_gene,CDR3nt,CDR3aa
NA,TRBJ2-3,NA,TRBV3-1,TGTGCCAGCAGCCAAGATAGGGACATCGTTTATAGCACAGATACGCAGTATTTT,CASSQDRDIVYSTDTQYF
NA,TRBJ1-2,NA,TRBV21-1,TGTGCCAGCAGCAAAGGGTTCGATGGCTGCACCTTC,CASSKGFDGCTF
NA,TRBJ2-7,few,TRBV12-3/TRBV12-4,TGTGCCAGCAGTCCCGCGGGACTCCCCTGGGAGCAGTACTTC,CASSPAGLPWEQYF
TRBD2,TRBJ2-7,NA,TRBV4-3,TGCGCCAGCAGCCAAGATCAATGGACTAGCTATTCCTACGAGCAGTACTTC,CASSQDQWTSYSYEQYF
NA,TRBJ2-3,NA,TRBV5-1,TGCGCCAGCAGCTTGGAGATAGAATACACAGATACGCTGTATTTT,CASSLEIEYTDTLYF
NA,TRBJ1-1,few,TRBV20-1,TGCAGTGCTAGAGATAGGCAAGAAGCTTTCTTT,CSARDRQEAFF
NA,TRBJ2-7,NA,TRBV27,TGTGCCAGCAGTTTACAGGCAGGAGAGAACTACGAGCAGTACTTC,CASSLQAGENYEQYF
NA,TRBJ2-2,NA,TRBV7-3,TGTGCCAGCAGCTTGAAACCAGGCCACGGGGAGCTGTTTTTT,CASSLKPGHGELFF
NA,TRBJ2-1,NA,TRBV20-1,TGCAGTGCCCCGGCGCGGGGTGTGTACAATGAGCAGTTCTTC,CSAPARGVYNEQFF
NA,TRBJ2-5,once,TRBV29-1,TGCAGCGTTGAAGTCACCCCGGAGACCCAGTACTTC,CSVEVTPETQYF
NA,TRBJ1-2,NA,TRBV3-1,TGTGCCAGCAGCCAAGACAGGAGCTGGCGGTATGGCTACACCTTC,CASSQDRSWRYGYTF
TRBD1,TRBJ2-3,few,TRBV20-1,TGCAGTGCTAGATACCAGGACAGGGATTTCGGCACAGATACGCAGTATTTT,CSARYQDRDFGTDTQYF
TRBD2,TRBJ2-5,NA,TRBV4-1,TGCGCCAGCAGCCAAGATAGAGCGGGAGGGCCTCACGGCGAAGTGGAGACCCAGTACTTC,CASSQDRAGGPHGEVETQYF
NA,TRBJ2-7,NA,TRBV7-8,TGTGCCAGCAGCCTCCGCCGAGGCCGGGTTTCCTACGAGCAGTACTTC,CASSLRRGRVSYEQYF